This TCR beta chain is from a study of blood T cell repertoires in COVID-19. About the research overall: Acute and convalescent COVID-19 samples came from the United States, Italy and Spain. The cDNA or gDNA used as material had been derived from T cells, B-cell-depleted T cells, or PBMCs.

The ends were cut back, 1 base at V and 0 bases at J, with 15 bases in the middle. The CDR3 covers 18 residues. Germline values: CDR1 LGHDT, CDR2 YNNKEL (reference sequence). Source study methods: Cell counts per sample came from amplifying reference gene primers. Profiling relied on immunoSEQ multiplex PCR, and the TCRdb table lists in-frame clones only, not all of them. V, J and clone size were drawn from that table, and D and trimming were deduced from the DNA. The sample yields about 140,000 clones, almost 90% seen once. The sequencing input was peripheral blood. The origin of this receptor is an older woman with acute or convalescent COVID-19. The J gene is TRBJ1-4, the V gene TRBV3-1 (or the pseudogene TRBV3-2); weak D call: TRBD1 (5 bases). CDR3: CASSQVRFGGATNEKLFF. DNA of the CDR3: TGTGCCAGCAGCCAAGTTCGGTTTGGGGGGGCAACTAATGAAAAACTGTTTTTT.